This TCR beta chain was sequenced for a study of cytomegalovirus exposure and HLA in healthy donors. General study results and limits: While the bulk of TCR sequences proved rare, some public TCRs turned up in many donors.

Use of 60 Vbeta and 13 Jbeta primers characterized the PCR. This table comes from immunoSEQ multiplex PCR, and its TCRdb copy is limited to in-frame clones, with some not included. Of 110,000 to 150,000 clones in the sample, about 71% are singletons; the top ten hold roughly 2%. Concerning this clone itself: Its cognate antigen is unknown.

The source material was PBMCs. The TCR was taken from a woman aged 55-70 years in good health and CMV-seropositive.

This CDR3 reads CASSLQGWTEAFF. CDR3 sequence (DNA): TGTGCCAGCAGTTTGCAGGGGTGGACTGAAGCTTTCTTT. This sequence joins TRBV28 and TRBJ1-1; D may be TRBD1 (6 bases). This CDR3 contains 13 residues. Germline loops: CDR1 MDHEN, CDR2 SYDVKM. Trimming removed 3 bases at V and 5 bases at J, with 10 bases between.